This T cell receptor beta chain was sequenced for a study of blood T cell repertoires in COVID-19 (TCRdb year 2020). At the level of the whole study: Samples covering the acute and convalescent phases of COVID-19 were provided by collaborators in the United States, Italy and Spain. Deeply sampled blood TCRbeta repertoires from subjects exposed to, actively infected with, or recovered from COVID-19 were included in the dataset. Samples were obtained from the ongoing ImmuneRACE study (first 160 participants) and from approximately 1,200 subjects provided by 6 global collaborators. A de-identified subject ID, COVID-19 status, age in years and sex were almost always included in the sample metadata. The material from the prospective study consisted of cDNA or gDNA derived from T cells, B-cell-depleted T cells, or PBMCs. Where available, HLA class I and class II types were obtained from metadata supplied by the sample provider rather than from assay-based typing. The repertoires were released in a freely available public database meant as a resource for research on the immune response to SARS-CoV-2. Overall study results and their limits: Clinical and demographic metadata were provided uncurated, with the amount varying by source and participant.

Participants in the prospective study were aged about 18 to 95 years, lived in about two dozen United States geographic areas, and enrolled through a virtual design. Cohort assignment in the prospective study relied on participant-reported clinical history from a screening survey and a study questionnaire. Exposed participants were defined as having been in contact with someone with a PCR-confirmed or clinician-diagnosed COVID-19 case within 2 weeks of study entry. In the prospective study, whole blood, serum and a nasopharyngeal or oropharyngeal swab were collected from each participant by mobile phlebotomists. Over a roughly 2-month period, participants in the prospective study had the option of providing additional blood draws and questionnaires. Before DNA extraction, prospective study blood samples were shipped either frozen or at room temperature. V is clipped by 3 bases and J by 2 bases, and the sequence between their germline boundaries is 13 bases long. Reading the germline V gene (reference sequence) gives CDR1 SEHNR and CDR2 FQNEAQ. The CDR3, from cysteine to phenylalanine, totals 16 residues. Only the CDR3 region is kept as DNA, spanning 48 bases read in frame from base 1.

TCRbeta CDR3 regions were amplified from genomic DNA by means of the immunoSEQ Assay, a bias-controlled multiplex PCR. The authors' analysis ran thus. The number of nucleated cells in each sample was estimated by amplification of reference gene primers within the assay. To quantify the absolute abundance of each unique TCRbeta CDR3 rearrangement, sequence reads were collapsed and filtered. Productive Simpson clonality was computed per sample as the square root of Simpson's diversity index over productive rearrangements. TCRdb holds this immuneACCESS table with in-frame rearrangements only. Some clones are missing; in checked studies, unresolved V genes explain under half, and the rest has no known cause. Clonal size and the V and J genes are those of that table, whereas D and trimming came from the DNA. The sample table contains 220,000 or so clones; only one count was recorded for about 90% of them. The top ten clonotypes cover roughly 16% of the sample.

Remarks on this clone: Its antigen is currently not known. No base qualities exist here, and no much larger clone lies one base off it.

The receptor was isolated from a man aged 25-45 years who had been exposed to COVID-19. Rearrangement joined TRBV7-9 to TRBJ2-2; TRBD1 is possibly the D segment (5 matching bases). Material: PBMCs or T cells enriched from blood (not recorded which). The CDR3 region reads CASSLPGDSNTGELFF. In nucleotide form, the sequence is TGTGCCAGCAGCTTGCCCGGCGACAGCAACACCGGGGAGCTGTTTTTT.